The 13 T cell receptor beta chains listed next were all sequenced from one sample in a study of identical twins. TCRdb processed the 5' RACE reads anew with MiXCR; each CDR3 protein has one entry. The sample comprises some 1,700,000 distinct CDR3 sequences, around 29% of which are singletons, and roughly 0.3% rests with the top ten. Sequencing was performed on cord blood. The receptor set was obtained from a newborn girl in good health.

This clonotype was detected ten times or more. V and J are TRBV28 and TRBJ2-5; TRBD2 matches at 7 bases. The CDR3 length is 14 residues. V shed 4 bases and J 3 bases; nucleotides not matched to a gene: 5. The germline V gene has CDR1 MDHEN and CDR2 SYDVKM. CDR3 sequence reads: CASSSPSGKETQYF. The DNA of the CDR3 is TGTGCCAGCAGTTCCCCTAGCGGTAAAGAGACCCAGTACTTC.

The V and J genes are TRBV25-1 and TRBJ1-6, with D hard to call. Germline CDR1 and CDR2: MGHDK and SYGVNS. V lost 2 bases and J lost 6, with 14 bases in between. CDR3 length: 16 residues. The CDR3 is CASSEGGPWSNSPLHF. The CDR3, as DNA: TGTGCCAGCAGTGAAGGAGGACCCTGGAGTAATTCACCCCTCCACTTT.

The chain joins TRBV12-3 or TRBV12-4 to TRBJ2-3, with D tentatively TRBD2 (5 bases). The CDR3 loop spans 16 amino acids. Trimming removed 6 bases at V and 4 bases at J, with 20 bases between. The CDR3 DNA is TGTGCCAGCAGACCGACCTTCACCACTAGAGCAGATACGCAGTATTTT. The encoded protein is CASRPTFTTRADTQYF.

This clonotype has more than one count but fewer than ten. This sequence joins TRBV6-6 and TRBJ1-2; TRBD1 aligns across 7 bases. The CDR3 is 15 residues long. Germline assignment: CDR1 MNHNY and CDR2 SVGAGI (reference sequence). Unmatched junction bases numbered 1, after V lost 0 bases and J lost 0 bases. CDR3 DNA sequence: TGTGCCAGCAGTTACTCGGACAGGCCTAACTATGGCTACACCTTC. Protein product: CASSYSDRPNYGYTF.

The chain has TRBV19 and TRBJ1-5, with 7 nucleotides matching TRBD1. CDR1 LNHDA and CDR2 SQIVND come from the germline V gene (reference sequence). J lost 2 bases, V lost 8 bases, and 12 bases had no gene match. The CDR3 totals 16 residues. The CDR3 DNA reads as TGTGCCAGTCGATACAGGACAGGAGGGGGCAATCAGCCCCAGCATTTT. Its protein is CASRYRTGGGNQPQHF.

The chain carries TRBV28 and TRBJ1-2, with 7 bases that match TRBD1. Germline values: CDR1 MDHEN, CDR2 SYDVKM. The CDR3 extends over 14 amino acids. Trimming took 2 bases from V and 6 from J; bases not matched to a gene: 6. CDR3: CASSLRNRGHGYTF. The DNA of the CDR3 is TGTGCCAGCAGTTTACGGAACAGGGGCCATGGCTACACCTTC.

This clonotype appeared a few times. The genes are TRBV28 and TRBJ1-2; 9 positions match TRBD1. J was trimmed by 2 bases and V by 4 bases; bases with no gene match: 5. This CDR3 has 15 amino acids. The germline gives CDR1 MDHEN, CDR2 SYDVKM. The CDR3 bases are TGTGCCAGCAGTTATGCGGGACAGGGAAACTATGGCTACACCTTC. This codes for CASSYAGQGNYGYTF.

This clonotype was detected a few times. This sequence joins TRBV7-6 and TRBJ2-1, with 11 positions matching TRBD2. The CDR3 covers 16 residues. The germline gives CDR1 SGHVS, CDR2 FNYEAQ. J was trimmed by 4 bases and V by 0 bases; bases with no gene match: 2. CDR3 loop: CASSLASGRVYNEQFF. CDR3 nucleotide sequence: TGTGCCAGCAGCTTAGCTAGCGGGAGGGTTTACAATGAGCAGTTCTTC.

There are many counts of this clonotype. The chain joins TRBV10-3 to TRBJ2-1; D possibly corresponds to TRBD2 (6 bases). V was clipped by 7 bases and J by 7 bases, with 14 bases between them. This CDR3 region has 13 residues. Germline V CDR1 and CDR2: ENHRY, SYGVKD. The CDR3 DNA reads TGTGCCATCACCGCTAGCGAGTGGAATGAGCAGTTCTTC. Amino acid sequence: CAITASEWNEQFF.

The chain has TRBV29-1 and TRBJ2-5; D is uncertain. Looked up from germline, CDR1 is SQVTM and CDR2 is ANQGSEA. Trimming pared 7 bases from V and 3 bases from J, leaving 15 bases between. This CDR3 contains 13 residues. The CDR3 loop reads CSADSWKEETQYF. Here the CDR3 DNA reads TGCAGCGCTGATTCTTGGAAAGAAGAGACCCAGTACTTC.

The chain combines TRBV20-1 with TRBJ1-6, with 9 bases that match TRBD1. This CDR3 is 15 amino acids long. V was clipped by 6 bases and J by 7 bases; unmatched bases: 10. The germline V gene has CDR1 DFQATT and CDR2 SNEGSKA (reference sequence). The CDR3 DNA reads TGCAGTGCACACCCCCTGGACAGGGGAAATTCACCCCTCCACTTT. It yields the protein CSAHPLDRGNSPLHF.

The genes are TRBV5-1 and TRBJ2-7; TRBD1 might be the D (5 bases). CDR1 SGHRS and CDR2 YFSETQ come from the germline V gene. The V end was cut by 4 bases, the J end by 7 bases, with 21 bases between. CDR3 length equals 15 residues. Here the CDR3 reads CASSPGSSGYNEQYF. CDR3 sequence (DNA): TGCGCCAGCAGCCCCGGGTCCTCAGGGTACAATGAGCAGTACTTC.

At least ten counts were recorded for this clonotype. The V gene is TRBV7-9, the J gene TRBJ1-4; 7 bases are shared with TRBD1. Germline V gene data show CDR1 as SEHNR and CDR2 as FQNEAQ (reference sequence). The CDR3 sequence is 16 residues long. The V gene end was trimmed by 5 bases and the J gene end by 0 bases; junction bases not matched to a gene: 6. The CDR3 loop reads CASSPGTVATNEKLFF. Here the CDR3 DNA reads TGTGCCAGCAGCCCGGGGACAGTTGCAACTAATGAAAAACTGTTTTTT.